A selection of T cell receptor beta chains follows, all from one sample in a study of early T cells in non-severe SARS-CoV-2 infection. One entry per CDR3 protein, called by TCRdb with MiXCR from the 5' RACE reads. The profile shows some 60,000 distinct CDR3 sequences, more than 9% of them singletons. The sample consisted of whole blood. The receptor set was obtained from an adult who was a healthcare worker with PCR-confirmed SARS-CoV-2 infection or an uninfected control (not recorded which). The CDR3 runs from the conserved cysteine through the conserved F or W. The D gene is left open where the match is weak. A clone size is listed for some rows: how often the clone was seen (once, few, many), or a class if it is expanded.

V: TRBV2; size: .; J: TRBJ1-3; D: .; DNA: TGTGCCAGCAGTGAATTCAGGGTCTCTGGAAACACCATATATTTT; CDR3: CASSEFRVSGNTIYF
V: TRBV5-1; size: many; J: TRBJ1-1; D: .; DNA: TGCGCCAGCAGCTTGGATGCGGGTGAGGTCACTGAAGCTTTCTTT; CDR3: CASSLDAGEVTEAFF
V: TRBV7-9; size: .; J: TRBJ2-6; D: .; DNA: TGTGCCAGCAGCGATTCTGGGGCCAACGTCCTGACTTTC; CDR3: CASSDSGANVLTF
V: TRBV2; size: .; J: TRBJ2-5; D: TRBD2; DNA: TGTGCCAGCAGAACGGGACTAGCGGGGCCCCAAGAGACCCAGTACTTC; CDR3: CASRTGLAGPQETQYF
V: TRBV7-3; size: many; J: TRBJ2-1; D: .; DNA: TGTGCCAGCAGCCCAACAGGTCCCAACAATGAGCAGTTCTTC; CDR3: CASSPTGPNNEQFF
V: TRBV20-1; size: few; J: TRBJ1-4; D: .; DNA: TGCAGTGCTGGGGGGGGAAAACTGTTTTTT; CDR3: CSAGGGKLFF
V: TRBV7-9; size: few; J: TRBJ2-5; D: TRBD1; DNA: TGTGCCAGCAGCGAGGGGGCAAAGCAAGAGACCCAGTACTTC; CDR3: CASSEGAKQETQYF
V: TRBV19; size: .; J: TRBJ1-1; D: .; DNA: TGTGCCAGTTGGGACGGCGGGATGAACACTGAAGCTTTCTTT; CDR3: CASWDGGMNTEAFF
V: TRBV7-3; size: .; J: TRBJ2-5; D: .; DNA: TGTGCCAGCAGCTTAAACGGGGGCCAGTACCAAGAGACCCAGTACTTC; CDR3: CASSLNGGQYQETQYF
V: TRBV7-2; size: .; J: TRBJ2-3; D: .; DNA: TGTGCCAGCAGCTTAGACTGGGGGGATACGCAGTATTTT; CDR3: CASSLDWGDTQYF
V: TRBV9; size: .; J: TRBJ2-1; D: TRBD2; DNA: TGTGCCAGCAGCGGAGGACTAGCGGACAAAGCTGAGCAGTTCTTC; CDR3: CASSGGLADKAEQFF
V: TRBV12-3/TRBV12-4; size: few; J: TRBJ1-5; D: .; DNA: TGTGCCAGCAGTTTACTGGGGAGAGGCAATCAGCCCCAGCATTTT; CDR3: CASSLLGRGNQPQHF
V: TRBV30; size: .; J: TRBJ1-3; D: TRBD1; DNA: TGTGCCTGGAGAGGGACAGGGTCTGGAAACACCATATATTTT; CDR3: CAWRGTGSGNTIYF
V: TRBV5-1; size: many; J: TRBJ2-5; D: .; DNA: TGCGCCAGCAGCTTGGACGTAGCAGAAGAGACCCAGTACTTC; CDR3: CASSLDVAEETQYF
V: TRBV3-1; size: few; J: TRBJ1-2; D: TRBD1; DNA: TGTGCCAGCAGCCCTTGGGACAGGGGTTCTAACTATGGCTACACCTTC; CDR3: CASSPWDRGSNYGYTF
V: TRBV7-3; size: many; J: TRBJ2-5; D: TRBD1; DNA: TGTGCCAGCAGTCCCCAGGGGGCACTTACCAGGGAGACCCAGTACTTC; CDR3: CASSPQGALTRETQYF
V: TRBV6-2/TRBV6-3; size: .; J: TRBJ2-3; D: .; DNA: TGTGCCAGCAGTTACAGGGGAAGTCCGCAGTATTTT; CDR3: CASSYRGSPQYF
V: TRBV2; size: .; J: TRBJ1-1; D: .; DNA: TGTGCCAGCAGGCTAGTTATGAACACTGAAGCTTTCTTT; CDR3: CASRLVMNTEAFF
V: TRBV12-3/TRBV12-4; size: few; J: TRBJ1-6; D: .; DNA: TGTGCCAGCAGATTACAGACTAATTCACCCCTCCACTTT; CDR3: CASRLQTNSPLHF
V: TRBV29-1; size: .; J: TRBJ1-1; D: TRBD1; DNA: TGCAGCGTTGTGGGACGTGGGACCGGGACAGGGGGCCTGAACACTGAAGCTTTCTTT; CDR3: CSVVGRGTGTGGLNTEAFF
V: TRBV20-1; size: few; J: TRBJ2-3; D: TRBD2; DNA: TGCAGTGCTCGCGTCGGCGGGGGGGCTACAGATACGCAGTATTTT; CDR3: CSARVGGGATDTQYF
V: TRBV27; size: many; J: TRBJ1-2; D: TRBD1; DNA: TGTGCCGTCAGGACAGGGCGAGGGAGCTATGGCTACACCTTC; CDR3: CAVRTGRGSYGYTF
V: TRBV29-1; size: many; J: TRBJ2-1; D: TRBD1; DNA: TGCAGCGTCTCAGTGGGAAGGGGGCCTGGGAATGAGCAGTTCTTC; CDR3: CSVSVGRGPGNEQFF
V: TRBV24-1; size: .; J: TRBJ2-5; D: TRBD2; DNA: TGTGCCACCAGTGATTCGCGGGGGTTTCAAGAGACCCAGTACTTC; CDR3: CATSDSRGFQETQYF
V: TRBV7-2; size: few; J: TRBJ1-2; D: .; DNA: TGTGCCAGCAGCTCGCCCATAGGGGGTGGAAACTATGGCTACACCTTC; CDR3: CASSSPIGGGNYGYTF
V: TRBV12-3/TRBV12-4; size: few; J: TRBJ2-2; D: .; DNA: TGTGCCAGCAGTTCAGGTAGCGGATCCGGGGAGCTGTTTTTT; CDR3: CASSSGSGSGELFF
V: TRBV4-2; size: few; J: TRBJ1-1; D: .; DNA: TGTGCCAGCAGCCAAGATCTGGCAGAAAAAGCTTTCTTT; CDR3: CASSQDLAEKAFF
V: TRBV6-4; size: few; J: TRBJ2-1; D: TRBD1; DNA: TGTGCCAGCAGTTTAACAGGGGACTCCTACAATGAGCAGTTCTTC; CDR3: CASSLTGDSYNEQFF
V: TRBV7-9; size: few; J: TRBJ2-6; D: .; DNA: TGTGCCAGCAGCTCCCGGTGGCAGGGACTTATCTCTGGGGCCAACGTCCTGACTTTC; CDR3: CASSSRWQGLISGANVLTF
V: TRBV29-1; size: many; J: TRBJ2-2; D: .; DNA: TGCAGCGTTGGGACCACCGGGGAGCTGTTTTTT; CDR3: CSVGTTGELFF
V: TRBV4-2; size: few; J: TRBJ2-3; D: .; DNA: TGTGCCAGCAGCGGGTCGGGGGTTACAGATACGCAGTATTTT; CDR3: CASSGSGVTDTQYF
V: TRBV29-1; size: .; J: TRBJ1-5; D: .; DNA: TGCAGCCATAAGGGGTGCAATCAGCCCCAGCATTTT; CDR3: CSHKGCNQPQHF
V: TRBV29-1; size: many; J: TRBJ1-4; D: .; DNA: TGCAGCGCCCGAGTTGCAACTAATGAAAAACTGTTTTTT; CDR3: CSARVATNEKLFF
V: TRBV6-5; size: .; J: TRBJ1-2; D: TRBD1; DNA: TGTGCCAGCAAACAGACAGGGGTTGGCTACACCTTC; CDR3: CASKQTGVGYTF
V: TRBV12-3/TRBV12-4; size: few; J: TRBJ2-2; D: TRBD1; DNA: TGTGCCAGCAGTATCCAGACAGGGCTTCGCACCGGGGAGCTGTTTTTT; CDR3: CASSIQTGLRTGELFF
V: TRBV10-3; size: .; J: TRBJ1-3; D: TRBD1; DNA: TGTGCCATCAGACGACAGGGACAGTCCTCTGGAAACACCATATATTTT; CDR3: CAIRRQGQSSGNTIYF
V: TRBV12-3/TRBV12-4; size: .; J: TRBJ1-4; D: TRBD1; DNA: TGTGCCAGCAGCAGGACAGGGTTTAATGAAAAACTGTTTTTT; CDR3: CASSRTGFNEKLFF
V: TRBV9; size: .; J: TRBJ2-2; D: TRBD2; DNA: TGTGCCAGCAGCCACTTGGCTGGACTAGATGTTTCCGGGGAGCTGTTTTTT; CDR3: CASSHLAGLDVSGELFF
V: TRBV12-3/TRBV12-4; size: .; J: TRBJ1-3; D: .; DNA: TGTGCCAGCAGCCCGGACAGTTACTCTGGAAACACCATATATTTT; CDR3: CASSPDSYSGNTIYF
V: TRBV6-4; size: few; J: TRBJ1-2; D: .; DNA: TGTGCCAGCTCTAAAGGGCCTATGGATGGCTACACCTTC; CDR3: CASSKGPMDGYTF
V: TRBV7-9; size: .; J: TRBJ2-3; D: .; DNA: TGTGCCAGCAGCTCTGGGCCACTAGGGGATACGCAGTATTTT; CDR3: CASSSGPLGDTQYF
V: TRBV5-1; size: .; J: TRBJ2-5; D: .; DNA: TGCGCCAGCAGCAATTCGGGTCGTGAGACCCAGTACTTC; CDR3: CASSNSGRETQYF
V: TRBV2; size: few; J: TRBJ1-1; D: TRBD1; DNA: TGTGCCAGCAGTGAGGACAGGGGATCGGGAACTGAAGCTTTCTTT; CDR3: CASSEDRGSGTEAFF
V: TRBV7-2; size: .; J: TRBJ1-1; D: .; DNA: TGTGCCAGCCTCTTCACCGACGGGAACACTGAAGCTTTCTTT; CDR3: CASLFTDGNTEAFF
V: TRBV11-2; size: few; J: TRBJ1-1; D: TRBD1; DNA: TGTGCCAGCAGCCCGGGACAGGGGTTGGACGCTTTCTTT; CDR3: CASSPGQGLDAFF
V: TRBV5-1; size: .; J: TRBJ1-1; D: .; DNA: TGCGCCAGCAGCCCCGTACAGGGGAACACTGAAGCTTTCTTT; CDR3: CASSPVQGNTEAFF
V: TRBV5-1; size: .; J: TRBJ2-3; D: TRBD2; DNA: TGCGCCAGCAGCTCCGGATACGGCGGGACTAGCGGGGGTGCTAGCACAGATACGCAGTATTTT; CDR3: CASSSGYGGTSGGASTDTQYF
V: TRBV6-5; size: .; J: TRBJ2-6; D: TRBD1; DNA: TGTGCCAGCAGTTACGAGGGGACAGGTTCCTCTGGGGCCAACGTCCTGACTTTC; CDR3: CASSYEGTGSSGANVLTF
V: TRBV9; size: .; J: TRBJ2-2; D: .; DNA: TGTGCCAGCAGCGTGGCCTCGAACTACCACACCGGGGAGCTGTTTTTT; CDR3: CASSVASNYHTGELFF
V: TRBV10-3; size: few; J: TRBJ2-3; D: .; DNA: TGTGCCATCAGTGAGCCGAAATCAAAGCCAGATACGCAGTATTTT; CDR3: CAISEPKSKPDTQYF
V: TRBV23-1; size: once; J: TRBJ1-4; D: .; DNA: .; CDR3: CASNQSWGQGTKNCFF
V: TRBV24-1; size: .; J: TRBJ2-1; D: .; DNA: TGTGCCACCAGTGATTCGTCTCACAATGAGCAGTTCTTC; CDR3: CATSDSSHNEQFF